A selection of T cell receptor beta chains follows, all from one sample in a study of CXCR3 chemokines and chemotherapy response in bladder cancer. TCRdb called the PCR reads again in MiXCR, with one record for every CDR3 protein. Of a few thousand distinct CDR3 sequences listed, 17% are singletons. The specimen was taken from a patient whose treatment included neoadjuvant chemotherapy. The receptors stem from a human donor with bladder cancer that did not respond to neoadjuvant chemotherapy. CDR3s include the opening cysteine and the closing phenylalanine or tryptophan. D genes are given only for firm matches. Where a row states a size, it is once, few, many or the class of an expanded clone; other rows omit it.

j_call | v_call | cdr3_length | clone_size | d_call | cdr3_nt | cdr3_aa
TRBJ2-5 | TRBV19 | 13 | medium-sized | NA | TGTGCCAGTAGTACATCAACACGGGAGAACCAGTACTTC | CASSTSTRENQYF
TRBJ1-6 | TRBV12-3/TRBV12-4 | 14 | many | TRBD1 | TGTGCCAGCAGTTTTGACAGGGAAGGGTCACCCCTCCACTTT | CASSFDREGSPLHF
TRBJ2-3 | TRBV29-1 | 10 | large | NA | TGCAGCGCCGAGTTGGTTACGCAGTATTTT | CSAELVTQYF
TRBJ2-3 | TRBV19 | 17 | NA | TRBD2 | TGTGCCAGTAGTATTCGGAGCGGGGCAGTCTTCACAGATACGCAGTATTTT | CASSIRSGAVFTDTQYF
TRBJ1-2 | TRBV28 | 13 | medium-sized | NA | TGTGTCACCTCGGCTGGGATGGGTTATGGCTACACCTTC | CVTSAGMGYGYTF
TRBJ2-2 | TRBV12-3/TRBV12-4 | 14 | many | TRBD2 | TGTGCCAGCACGGCTAGCGGGTACGCCGGGGAGCTGTTTTTT | CASTASGYAGELFF
TRBJ2-2 | TRBV7-3 | 13 | many | NA | TGTGCCAGCAGCCCCACAGGGAGCGGGGAGCTGTTTTTT | CASSPTGSGELFF
TRBJ1-1 | TRBV18 | 11 | NA | NA | TGTGCCTCATACGACAGCACTGAAGCTTTCTTT | CASYDSTEAFF
TRBJ2-5 | TRBV5-6 | 11 | medium-sized | NA | TGTGCCAGTCAGAGCTCCGGGACCCAGTACTTC | CASQSSGTQYF
TRBJ2-5 | TRBV7-9 | 14 | NA | NA | TGTGCCAGCAGCCCGACCGTGCAGTTCTCGTCCCAGTACTTC | CASSPTVQFSSQYF
TRBJ2-1 | TRBV10-3 | 15 | medium-sized | TRBD2 | TGTGCCATCAGTGGAGGACTAGCGGGGGGGAATGAGCAGTTCTTC | CAISGGLAGGNEQFF